This paragraph reports one T cell receptor beta chain. Its antigen is unidentified. This specimen comes from a study of shared clonotypes between healthy human individuals. Study-wide findings and caveats: Among the subsets, naive ones generally showed larger estimated richness than memory ones. It was only blood that was sampled, and tissue repertoires likely differ.

Positively selected for CCR7, the CD45RO-negative cells used as naive CD8 cells excluded terminally differentiated effector memory CD45RA+ cells. Per the original methods: ImmunoSEQ junction-only sequences lacked quality scores, so their filtering differed. Only in-frame clones appear in the TCRdb table, and some are missing; sequencing was by immunoSEQ multiplex PCR. From that table come the V and J calls and clone size; the DNA was used to work out D and trimming. The sample has about 2.1 million clones; roughly 93% are singletons. Trimming took 1 base from V and 2 from J, leaving 16 bases between them. The CDR3 totals 17 residues. Germline values: CDR1 MGHRA, CDR2 YSYEKL.

This sequence was found in a young man in good health. Some clones in this sample may be carry-over from other donors' samples. The specimen was naive CD8+ T cells from PBMCs. The V gene is TRBV4-1, the J gene TRBJ2-3; the D gene is possibly TRBD2 (6 bases). The CDR3 spells CASSQVMRDLNTDTQYF. CDR3 DNA: TGCGCCAGCAGCCAAGTGATGAGGGACTTGAACACAGATACGCAGTATTTT.